This entry lists 13 T cell receptor beta chains sequenced from one sample in a study of cytomegalovirus exposure and HLA in healthy donors. Researchers ran the PCR with 60 Vbeta and 13 Jbeta primers. Here immunoSEQ multiplex PCR was the method, and the copy in TCRdb shows in-frame clones only, minus some. The sample includes 140,000 to 150,000 clones, over 70% of them seen just once. Sample: PBMCs. The receptors were gathered from a woman aged 35 to 49 in good health and CMV-seropositive.

The chain is built from TRBV11-2 and TRBJ2-3, with D maybe TRBD2 (6 bases). This CDR3 has 13 residues. Germline V CDR1 and CDR2: SGHAT, FQNNGV. The V gene lost 4 bases and the J gene lost 6 bases, with 11 bases spanning the gap. The CDR3 DNA follows: TGTGCCAGCAGCTCGCCCACTAGCGATACGCAGTATTTT. Residues: CASSSPTSDTQYF.

The CDR3 spells CASSGSRRGGENEKLFF. CDR3 nucleotides: TGTGCCAGCAGTGGGTCGAGACGGGGAGGAGAAAATGAAAAACTGTTTTTT. This sequence joins TRBV2 and TRBJ1-4; D unclear. V was shortened by 4 bases and J by 5 bases, with 20 bases between the two germline ends. There are 17 residues in the CDR3. Germline assignment: CDR1 SNHLY and CDR2 FYNNEI.

The chain employs TRBV5-1 and TRBJ2-7; TRBD1 matches at 8 bases. The length of the CDR3 is 15 residues. The germline CDR1 and CDR2 sequences are SGHRS and YFSETQ. The V segment lost 4 bases and the J segment 6 bases; nucleotides outside the gene matches: 12. The CDR3 sequence: CASSTGQGRVPEQYF. The CDR3 coding sequence is TGCGCCAGCAGCACAGGACAGGGTCGGGTCCCCGAGCAGTACTTC.

The chain combines TRBV7-9 with TRBJ1-1; the D is unclear. The V and J ends lost 1 base and 9 bases respectively, with 9 bases between them. There are 12 residues in the CDR3. Germline V gene data show CDR1 as SEHNR and CDR2 as FQNEAQ (reference sequence). CDR3 sequence (DNA): TGTGCCAGCAGCTTAGGCGGTATTCAAGCTTTCTTT. It yields the protein CASSLGGIQAFF.

This chain connects TRBV5-1 to TRBJ2-5; 12 positions agree with TRBD1. Germline V lookup: CDR1 SGHRS, CDR2 YFSETQ. This CDR3 contains 15 residues. Unmatched junction bases numbered 7, after V lost 6 bases and J lost 4 bases. Written as DNA, the CDR3 is TGCGCCAGCACCGGGGACAGGGGGCCAGGAGAGACCCAGTACTTC. Translating gives CASTGDRGPGETQYF. Using reference TRBV5-1 and TRBJ2-5 for the parts outside the CDR3, the full variable domain is KAGVTQTPRYLIKTRGQQVTLSCSPISGHRSVSWYQQTPGQGLQFLFEYFSETQRNKGNFPGRFSGRQFSNSRSEMNVSTLELGDSALYLCASTGDRGPGETQYFGPGTRLLVL.

CDR3 sequence (DNA): TGTGCCAGTAGTATTTCGAGGGATCTATCCGGGGAGCTGTTTTTT. The encoded protein is CASSISRDLSGELFF. The genes are TRBV19 and TRBJ2-2; D possibly corresponds to TRBD2 (5 bases). V dropped 3 bases and J dropped 6 bases, with 14 bases sitting between them. The CDR3 is made up of 15 amino acids. Germline loops: CDR1 LNHDA, CDR2 SQIVND (reference sequence).

The chain carries TRBV6-1 and TRBJ2-7; TRBD2 agrees at 11 bases. Germline V gene data show CDR1 as MNHNS and CDR2 as SASEGT. V trimming: 6 bases; J trimming: 0 bases; junction bases outside the gene matches: 4. CDR3 length equals 15 residues. The CDR3 nucleotides are TGTGCCAGCAGCCTGACTAGCGGGGTCTCCTACGAGCAGTACTTC. It is translated as CASSLTSGVSYEQYF.

The gene calls are TRBV6-5 and TRBJ2-7; D remains ambiguous. The germline V and J ends were trimmed by 5 bases and 3 bases, with 17 bases remaining between them. The CDR3 totals 15 residues. Per the germline V gene, CDR1 is MNHEY and CDR2 is SVGAGI. The CDR3 DNA reads TGTGCCAGCAGTCATCAACGGAGAGGTATCTACGAGCAGTACTTC. Translated, it gives CASSHQRRGIYEQYF.

This clone was recorded only once. The chain couples TRBV5-1 to TRBJ2-1; TRBD1 might be the D (6 bases). CDR3 size: 14 residues. Trimming left V 2 bases short and J 7 bases short, with 13 bases between. Germline CDR1 SGHRS, CDR2 YFSETQ. The CDR3 sequence is CASSLTGTINEQFF. DNA for the CDR3: TGCGCCAGCAGCTTAACCGGGACAATTAATGAGCAGTTCTTC.

The chain is built from TRBV2 and TRBJ2-7; D is ambiguous. CDR3 length equals 14 residues. Germline V gene data show CDR1 as SNHLY and CDR2 as FYNNEI. V lost 0 bases, J lost 9 bases, and 15 bases lay in between. The DNA of the CDR3 is TGTGCCAGCAGTGAAGCGAGAGCCCCGTTGTTGCAGTACTTC. Protein sequence: CASSEARAPLLQYF.

This chain links TRBV19 with TRBJ2-3, with unresolved D. The CDR3 consists of 12 residues. Trimming took 4 bases from V and 6 from J, leaving 8 bases between them. Germline V gene data show CDR1 as LNHDA and CDR2 as SQIVND (reference sequence). The CDR3 spells CASSTYPDTQYF. The CDR3 coding sequence is TGTGCCAGTAGTACCTACCCCGATACGCAGTATTTT. The full variable domain, its missing parts supplied by reference TRBV19 and TRBJ2-3, is DGGITQSPKYLFRKEGQNVTLSCEQNLNHDAMYWYRQDPGQGLRLIYYSQIVNDFQKGDIAEGYSVSREKKESFPLTVTSAQKNPTAFYLCASSTYPDTQYFGPGTRLTVL.

The V and J genes are TRBV10-3 and TRBJ1-3; 8 nucleotides align to TRBD1. CDR1 and CDR2 from the germline V gene are ENHRY and SYGVKD. Trimming at V came to 4 bases and at J to 2 bases, leaving 7 bases not matched to a gene. This CDR3 has 16 residues. CDR3 region: CAISGQGKSPGNTIYF. CDR3 nucleotides: TGTGCCATCAGTGGACAGGGGAAATCACCTGGAAACACCATATATTTT.

This clone was counted a few times. The chain has TRBV5-6 and TRBJ1-1; no clear D gene. CDR1 is SGHDT, CDR2 YYEEEE, per germline. Trimming pared 2 bases from V and 6 bases from J, leaving 8 bases between. The CDR3 has 12 amino acids. CDR3 in DNA: TGTGCCAGCAGCTTACTGTCATCTGAAGCTTTCTTT. Amino acids: CASSLLSSEAFF. The whole variable domain, remainder taken from reference TRBV5-6 and TRBJ1-1, is DAGVTQSPTHLIKTRGQQVTLRCSPKSGHDTVSWYQQALGQGPQFIFQYYEEEERQRGNFPDRFSGHQFPNYSSELNVNALLLGDSALYLCASSLLSSEAFFGQGTRLTVV.